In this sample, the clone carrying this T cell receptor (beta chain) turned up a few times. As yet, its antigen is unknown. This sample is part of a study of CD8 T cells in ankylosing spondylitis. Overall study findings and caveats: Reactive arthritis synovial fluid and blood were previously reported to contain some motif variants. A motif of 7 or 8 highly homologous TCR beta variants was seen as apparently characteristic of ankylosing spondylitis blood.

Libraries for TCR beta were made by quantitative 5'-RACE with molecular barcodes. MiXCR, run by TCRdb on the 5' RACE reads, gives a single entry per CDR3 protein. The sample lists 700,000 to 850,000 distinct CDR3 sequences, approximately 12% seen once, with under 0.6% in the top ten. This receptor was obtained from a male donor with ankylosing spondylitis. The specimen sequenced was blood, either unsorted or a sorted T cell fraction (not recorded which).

The CDR3 region has the DNA TGTGCCAGCAGCCACGGACTAGCGGGACCCATTGTGCCCTACGAGCAGTACTTC. Translation gives CASSHGLAGPIVPYEQYF. The chain employs TRBV11-2 and TRBJ2-7; 12 nucleotides agree with TRBD2. The V gene end was trimmed by 5 bases and the J gene end by 2 bases; junction bases not matched to a gene: 13. Germline loops: CDR1 SGHAT, CDR2 FQNNGV. CDR3 length: 18 residues.